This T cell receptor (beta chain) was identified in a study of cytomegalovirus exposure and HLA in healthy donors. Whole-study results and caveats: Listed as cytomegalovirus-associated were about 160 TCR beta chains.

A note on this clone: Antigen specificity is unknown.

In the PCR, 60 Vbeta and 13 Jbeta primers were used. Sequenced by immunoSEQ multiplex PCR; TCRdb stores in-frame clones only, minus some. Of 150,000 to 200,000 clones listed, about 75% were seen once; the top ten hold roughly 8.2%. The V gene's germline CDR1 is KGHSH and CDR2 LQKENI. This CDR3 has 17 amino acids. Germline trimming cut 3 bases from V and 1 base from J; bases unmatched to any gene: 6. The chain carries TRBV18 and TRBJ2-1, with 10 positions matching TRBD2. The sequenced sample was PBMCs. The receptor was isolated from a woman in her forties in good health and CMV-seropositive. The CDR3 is CASSPSSGRSSYNEQFF. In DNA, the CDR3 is TGTGCCAGCTCACCCTCTAGCGGGAGAAGTTCCTACAATGAGCAGTTCTTC.